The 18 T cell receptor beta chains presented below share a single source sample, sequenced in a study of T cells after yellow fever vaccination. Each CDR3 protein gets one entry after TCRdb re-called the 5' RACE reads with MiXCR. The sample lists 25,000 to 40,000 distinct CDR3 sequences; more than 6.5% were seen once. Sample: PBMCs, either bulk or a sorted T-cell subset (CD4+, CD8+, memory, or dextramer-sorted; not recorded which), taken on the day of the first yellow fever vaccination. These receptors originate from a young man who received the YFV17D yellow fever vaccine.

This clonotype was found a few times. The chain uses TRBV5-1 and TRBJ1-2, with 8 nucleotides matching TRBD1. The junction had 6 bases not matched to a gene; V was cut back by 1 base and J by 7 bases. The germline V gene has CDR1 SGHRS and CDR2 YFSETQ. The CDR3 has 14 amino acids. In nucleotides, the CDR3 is TGCGCCAGCAGCTTGTACCAGGGGGCGCCTGGCTACACCTTC. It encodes CASSLYQGAPGYTF.

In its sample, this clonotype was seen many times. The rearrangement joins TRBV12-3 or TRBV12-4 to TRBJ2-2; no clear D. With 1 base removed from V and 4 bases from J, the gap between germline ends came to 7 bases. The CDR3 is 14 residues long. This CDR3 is CASSLGASTGELFF. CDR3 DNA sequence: TGTGCCAGCAGTTTAGGTGCCAGCACCGGGGAGCTGTTTTTT.

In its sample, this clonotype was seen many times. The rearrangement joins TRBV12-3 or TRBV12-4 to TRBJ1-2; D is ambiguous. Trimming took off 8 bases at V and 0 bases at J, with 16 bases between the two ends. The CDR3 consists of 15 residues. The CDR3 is CASGLRRITNYGYTF. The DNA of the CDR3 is TGTGCCAGCGGATTACGCAGAATAACTAACTATGGCTACACCTTC.

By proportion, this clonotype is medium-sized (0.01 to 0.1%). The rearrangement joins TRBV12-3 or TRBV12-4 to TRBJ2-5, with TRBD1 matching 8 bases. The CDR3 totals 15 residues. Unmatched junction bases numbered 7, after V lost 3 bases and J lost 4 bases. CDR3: CASSLGQGAIETQYF. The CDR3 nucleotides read TGTGCCAGCAGTTTGGGTCAGGGGGCAATAGAGACCCAGTACTTC.

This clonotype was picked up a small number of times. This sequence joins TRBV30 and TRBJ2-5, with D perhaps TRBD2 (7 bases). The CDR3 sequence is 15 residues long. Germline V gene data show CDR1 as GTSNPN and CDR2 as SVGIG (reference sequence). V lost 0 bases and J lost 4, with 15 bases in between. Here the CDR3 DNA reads TGTGCCTGGAGTGTAAAGTTAGGGGGGGGAGAGACCCAGTACTTC. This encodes CAWSVKLGGGETQYF. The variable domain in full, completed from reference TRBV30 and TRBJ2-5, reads SQTIHQWPATLVQPVGSPLSLECTVEGTSNPNLYWYRQAAGRGLQLLFYSVGIGQISSEVPQNLSASRPQDRQFILSSKKLLLSDSGFYLCAWSVKLGGGETQYFGPGTRLLVL.

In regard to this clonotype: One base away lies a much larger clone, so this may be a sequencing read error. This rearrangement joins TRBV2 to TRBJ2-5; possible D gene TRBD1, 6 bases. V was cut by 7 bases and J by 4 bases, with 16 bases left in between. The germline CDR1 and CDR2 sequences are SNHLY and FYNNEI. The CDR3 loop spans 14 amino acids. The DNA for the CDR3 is TGTGCCAGCATGGACAGCTCCTCTAGAGAGACCCAGTACTTC. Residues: CASMDSSSRETQYF. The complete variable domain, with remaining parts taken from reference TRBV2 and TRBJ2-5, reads EPEVTQTPSHQVTQMGQEVILRCVPISNHLYFYWYRQILGQKVEFLVSFYNNEISEKSEIFDDQFSVERPDGSNFTLKIRSTKLEDSAMYFCASMDSSSRETQYFGPGTRLLVL.

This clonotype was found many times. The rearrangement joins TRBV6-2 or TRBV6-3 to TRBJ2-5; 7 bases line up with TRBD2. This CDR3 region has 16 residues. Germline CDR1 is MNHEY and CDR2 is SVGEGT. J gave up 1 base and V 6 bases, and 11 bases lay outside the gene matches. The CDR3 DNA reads TGTGCCAGCAGCCGTCTCGGGCGGGGGACCCAAGAGACCCAGTACTTC. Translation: CASSRLGRGTQETQYF.

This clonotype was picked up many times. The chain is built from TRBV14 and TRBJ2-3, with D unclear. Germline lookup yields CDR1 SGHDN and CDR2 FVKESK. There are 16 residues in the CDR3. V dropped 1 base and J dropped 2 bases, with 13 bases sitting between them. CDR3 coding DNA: TGTGCCAGCAGCCAAGGTAACGGCCTGATCACAGATACGCAGTATTTT. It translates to CASSQGNGLITDTQYF.

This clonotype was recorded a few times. The CDR3: CSVEDLGHGAQETQYF. The CDR3 nucleotides read TGCAGCGTTGAAGATCTCGGTCATGGGGCCCAAGAGACCCAGTACTTC. The chain carries TRBV29-1 and TRBJ2-5, with D tentatively TRBD1 (5 bases). V was cut by 0 bases and J by 1 base, with 15 bases left in between. From germline, CDR1 is SQVTM and CDR2 ANQGSEA. The CDR3 has 16 amino acids. The variable domain in full, with the rest retrieved from reference TRBV29-1 and TRBJ2-5, is SAVISQKPSRDICQRGTSLTIQCQVDSQVTMMFWYRQQPGQSLTLIATANQGSEATYESGFVIDKFPISRPNLTFSTLTVSNMSPEDSSIYLCSVEDLGHGAQETQYFGPGTRLLVL.

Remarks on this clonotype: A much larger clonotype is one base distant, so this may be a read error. The CDR3 is CASSLGTSGFHETQYF. The CDR3 DNA reads TGCGCCAGCAGCTTGGGGACTAGCGGGTTCCATGAGACCCAGTACTTC. The chain is built from TRBV5-1 and TRBJ2-5; 11 nucleotides match TRBD2. V lost 0 bases and J lost 5; bases outside the gene matches: 6. The CDR3 extends over 16 amino acids. Germline V gives CDR1 SGHRS, CDR2 YFSETQ.

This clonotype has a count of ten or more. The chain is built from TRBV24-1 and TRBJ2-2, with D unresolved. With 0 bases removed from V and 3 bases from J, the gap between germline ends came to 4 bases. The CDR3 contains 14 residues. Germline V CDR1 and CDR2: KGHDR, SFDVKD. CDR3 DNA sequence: TGTGCCACCAGTGATTTGCTGGACACCGGGGAGCTGTTTTTT. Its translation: CATSDLLDTGELFF.

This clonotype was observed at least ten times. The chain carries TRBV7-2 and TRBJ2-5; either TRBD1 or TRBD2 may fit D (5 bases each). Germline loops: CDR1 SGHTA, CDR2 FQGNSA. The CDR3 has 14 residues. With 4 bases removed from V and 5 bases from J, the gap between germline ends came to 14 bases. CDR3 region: CASSSEWGGETQYF. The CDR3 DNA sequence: TGTGCCAGCAGCTCCGAATGGGGCGGGGAGACCCAGTACTTC.

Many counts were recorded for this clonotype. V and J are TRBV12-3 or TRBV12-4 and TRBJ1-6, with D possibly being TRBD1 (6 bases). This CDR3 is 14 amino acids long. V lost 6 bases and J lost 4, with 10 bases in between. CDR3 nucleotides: TGTGCCAGCAGCATAGGGGGGTATAATTCACCCCTCCACTTT. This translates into CASSIGGYNSPLHF.

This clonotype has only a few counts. The CDR3 nucleotides are TGCGCCAGCAGCAATTCGCCGGGACAGTCTTCACCCCTCCACTTT. This translates into CASSNSPGQSSPLHF. This sequence joins TRBV5-1 and TRBJ1-6, with 7 bases that match TRBD1. The CDR3 consists of 15 residues. The trim removed 4 bases at V and 9 bases at J, leaving 10 bases unmatched. Germline V lookup: CDR1 SGHRS, CDR2 YFSETQ.

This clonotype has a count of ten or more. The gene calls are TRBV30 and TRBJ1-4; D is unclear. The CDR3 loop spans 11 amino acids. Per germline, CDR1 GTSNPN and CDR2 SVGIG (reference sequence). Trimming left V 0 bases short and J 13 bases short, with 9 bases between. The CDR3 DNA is TGTGCCTGGAGTGTATCAACGGGACTGTTTTTT. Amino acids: CAWSVSTGLFF.

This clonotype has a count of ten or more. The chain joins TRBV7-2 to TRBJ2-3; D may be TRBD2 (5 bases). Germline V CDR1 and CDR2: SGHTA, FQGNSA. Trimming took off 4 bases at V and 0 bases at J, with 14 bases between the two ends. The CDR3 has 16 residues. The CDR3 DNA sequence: TGTGCCAGCAGCTGGGCGGGTGTGGGTAGCACAGATACGCAGTATTTT. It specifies CASSWAGVGSTDTQYF.

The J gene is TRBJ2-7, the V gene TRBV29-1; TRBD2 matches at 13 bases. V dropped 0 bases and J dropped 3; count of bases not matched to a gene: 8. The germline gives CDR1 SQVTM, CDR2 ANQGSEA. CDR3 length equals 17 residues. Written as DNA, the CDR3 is TGCAGCGTTGAAGATCCACTGGGGACTAGCGGGGACTACGAGCAGTACTTC. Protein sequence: CSVEDPLGTSGDYEQYF.

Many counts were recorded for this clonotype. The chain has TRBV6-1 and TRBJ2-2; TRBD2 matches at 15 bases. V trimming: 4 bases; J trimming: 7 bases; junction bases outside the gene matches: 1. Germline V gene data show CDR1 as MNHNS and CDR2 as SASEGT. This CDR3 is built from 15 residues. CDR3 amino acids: CASSGTSGGVGELFF. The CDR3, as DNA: TGTGCCAGCAGTGGGACTAGCGGGGGGGTCGGGGAGCTGTTTTTT.